Listed below are T cell receptor beta chains from one sample, sequenced in a study of T cell responses to AZD1222 COVID-19 vaccine. Assay: immunoSEQ multiplex PCR; the TCRdb copy retains only in-frame clones and omits some. Among some 90,000 clones listed, about 89% were seen once. Material: peripheral blood, obtained 28 days after the second AZD1222 dose. The receptors shown here come from an adult who received the AZD1222 COVID-19 vaccine. Both conserved end residues are part of each CDR3. Each record gives: D gene, V gene, J gene, CDR3 length, clone size, CDR3 protein, CDR3 DNA. D genes are given only for firm matches. Not all rows give a size; the values are once, few, many and, for expanded clones, a class.

NA	TRBV7-9	TRBJ2-6	16	NA	CASSSGRRFGANVLTF	TGTGCCAGCAGCTCGGGACGTCGGTTTGGGGCCAACGTCCTGACTTTC
TRBD1	TRBV5-1	TRBJ1-1	16	once	CASSNLGQGFDTEAFF	TGCGCCAGCAGTAACCTAGGACAGGGGTTTGACACTGAAGCTTTCTTT
NA	TRBV6-5	TRBJ1-5	14	few	CASSYSRGLGPQHF	TGTGCCAGCAGTTACTCTAGGGGCTTGGGCCCCCAGCATTTT
NA	TRBV6-6	TRBJ1-1	16	NA	CASSYVVGGFSSEAFF	TGTGCCAGCAGTTACGTCGTTGGAGGGTTTAGCTCTGAAGCTTTCTTT
NA	TRBV6-5	TRBJ2-7	15	NA	CASSYSRAPGYEQYF	TGTGCCAGCAGTTACTCGAGGGCCCCGGGGTACGAGCAGTACTTC
TRBD1	TRBV5-1	TRBJ2-5	17	NA	CASSLAPGQGNQETQYF	TGCGCCAGCAGCTTGGCCCCAGGACAGGGAAATCAAGAGACCCAGTACTTC
TRBD2	TRBV7-6	TRBJ2-2	16	NA	CASSSTSGANTGELFF	TGTGCCAGCAGCTCAACTAGCGGGGCGAACACCGGGGAGCTGTTTTTT
NA	TRBV7-6	TRBJ1-1	13	NA	CASSVGGRVEAFF	TGTGCCAGCAGTGTAGGGGGGAGGGTTGAAGCTTTCTTT
TRBD2	TRBV5-1	TRBJ2-3	16	NA	CASSVASGVSTDTQYF	TGCGCCAGCAGCGTCGCTAGCGGGGTGAGCACAGATACGCAGTATTTT
TRBD1	TRBV27	TRBJ1-3	17	NA	CASSSTSGGSSGNTIYF	TGTGCCAGCAGTTCAACCTCAGGGGGATCCTCTGGAAACACCATATATTTT
NA	TRBV19	TRBJ2-7	15	NA	CASSTFRAGTYEQYF	TGTGCCAGTAGTACGTTTCGGGCGGGAACCTACGAGCAGTACTTC
TRBD1	TRBV30	TRBJ1-5	14	once	CAWGVGQENQPQHF	TGTGCCTGGGGAGTGGGACAGGAGAATCAGCCCCAGCATTTT
NA	TRBV4-1	TRBJ1-1	14	NA	CASSTSQGNTEAFF	TGCGCCAGCAGTACCTCACAGGGGAACACTGAAGCTTTCTTT
NA	TRBV2	TRBJ2-7	14	NA	CASTPTGFFYEQYF	TGTGCCAGCACCCCAACTGGCTTTTTCTACGAGCAGTACTTC
NA	TRBV3-1/TRBV3-2	TRBJ2-1	12	NA	CASSLLGNEQFF	TGTGCCAGCAGCCTGCTAGGAAATGAGCAGTTCTTC
NA	TRBV6-4	TRBJ2-1	13	NA	CASSGPGNTEQFF	TGTGCCAGCAGTGGCCCAGGGAATACGGAGCAGTTCTTC
TRBD2	TRBV7-2	TRBJ2-7	15	NA	CASSFISGGSYEQYF	TGTGCCAGCAGCTTTATCAGCGGGGGGTCCTACGAGCAGTACTTC
NA	TRBV27	TRBJ2-3	16	NA	CASSLIAGRRTDTQYF	TGTGCCAGCAGTTTAATTGCGGGGAGACGCACAGATACGCAGTATTTT
NA	TRBV15	TRBJ1-1	15	few	CATSAGWGLNTEAFF	TGTGCCACCAGTGCGGGGTGGGGATTGAACACTGAAGCTTTCTTT
NA	TRBV20-1	TRBJ1-1	12	NA	CSASYPLAEAFF	TGCAGTGCTAGTTACCCTCTCGCTGAAGCTTTCTTT
TRBD1	TRBV11-3	TRBJ1-3	16	NA	CASSLETGGPGNTIYF	TGTGCCAGCAGCTTGGAGACAGGGGGACCAGGAAACACCATATATTTT
NA	TRBV5-6	TRBJ2-5	13	NA	CASSHVYQETQYF	TGTGCCAGCAGCCATGTCTACCAAGAGACCCAGTACTTC
TRBD2	TRBV11-2	TRBJ2-2	15	NA	CASSPLAGGNGELFF	TGTGCCAGCAGCCCCTTAGCGGGGGGCAACGGGGAGCTGTTTTTT
NA	TRBV6-5	TRBJ1-1	11	NA	CASSLHRVAFF	TGTGCCAGCAGCCTACATAGGGTGGCTTTCTTT
NA	TRBV6-4	TRBJ2-2	15	NA	CASRGHFANTGELFF	TGTGCCAGCAGAGGACATTTCGCGAACACCGGGGAGCTGTTTTTT
NA	TRBV2	TRBJ2-5	14	NA	CASSPRGPQETQYF	TGTGCCAGCAGCCCCAGGGGACCCCAAGAGACCCAGTACTTC
TRBD2	TRBV7-9	TRBJ2-1	13	NA	CASSLVAGVNQFF	TGTGCCAGCAGCTTAGTAGCGGGGGTCAACCAGTTCTTC
TRBD1	TRBV4-2	TRBJ2-3	16	NA	CASSPLAGGLPDTQYF	TGTGCCAGCAGCCCCCTAGCAGGGGGCCTTCCGGATACGCAGTATTTT
TRBD1	TRBV5-1	TRBJ2-2	16	NA	CASSAPGQGNMGELFF	TGCGCCAGCAGCGCCCCGGGACAGGGAAATATGGGGGAGCTGTTTTTT
NA	TRBV7-8	TRBJ2-2	14	NA	CAIGGLAATGELFF	TGTGCCATCGGGGGCCTAGCGGCCACCGGGGAGCTGTTTTTT
NA	TRBV4-2	TRBJ1-5	15	NA	CASSQADMGNQPQHF	TGTGCCAGCAGCCAAGCCGACATGGGCAATCAGCCCCAGCATTTT
NA	TRBV7-2	TRBJ2-1	12	NA	CASSRLGNEQFF	TGTGCCAGCAGCCGACTAGGAAATGAGCAGTTCTTC
NA	TRBV5-1	TRBJ1-1	13	NA	CASSPGMNTEAFF	TGCGCCAGCAGCCCCGGGATGAACACTGAAGCTTTCTTT
NA	TRBV7-2	TRBJ1-1	14	NA	CASSPSPLGTEAFF	TGTGCCAGCAGCCCATCTCCACTTGGGACTGAAGCTTTCTTT
NA	TRBV5-6	TRBJ1-4	14	NA	CASSSEGVEEKLFF	TGTGCCAGCAGTTCCGAGGGGGTCGAGGAAAAACTGTTTTTT
TRBD1	TRBV10-3	TRBJ2-7	13	NA	CAISPQGSYEQYF	TGTGCCATCAGTCCACAGGGGTCCTACGAGCAGTACTTC
NA	TRBV19	TRBJ1-4	17	NA	CASSPGLGIATNEKLFF	TGTGCCAGTAGTCCAGGATTAGGAATTGCAACTAATGAAAAACTGTTTTTT
NA	TRBV6-5	TRBJ1-6	14	NA	CASSTGRDNSPLHF	TGTGCCAGCAGTACGGGACGGGATAATTCACCCCTCCACTTT
NA	TRBV7-2	TRBJ2-5	13	NA	CASSFMTLETQYF	TGTGCCAGCAGCTTCATGACTCTAGAGACCCAGTACTTC
TRBD1	TRBV7-3	TRBJ1-1	14	NA	CASSRTGDVTEAFF	TGTGCCAGCAGCCGTACAGGGGATGTCACTGAAGCTTTCTTT
NA	TRBV20-1	TRBJ2-7	11	NA	CSVTGAYEQYF	TGCAGTGTGACCGGGGCCTACGAGCAGTACTTC
NA	TRBV10-2	TRBJ1-5	13	NA	CASSSISNQPQHF	TGCGCCAGCAGTTCGATTAGCAATCAGCCCCAGCATTTT
NA	TRBV7-6	TRBJ1-1	13	NA	CASSRQPNTEAFF	TGTGCCAGCAGCCGCCAACCTAACACTGAAGCTTTCTTT
NA	TRBV6-1	TRBJ1-5	13	NA	CASSDVGNQPQHF	TGTGCCAGCAGTGATGTGGGTAATCAGCCCCAGCATTTT
TRBD1	TRBV7-3	TRBJ2-7	13	NA	CASSPGTGYEQYF	TGTGCCAGCAGCCCCGGGACAGGGTACGAGCAGTACTTC
NA	TRBV2	TRBJ1-6	15	NA	CASSTGDIYNSPLHF	TGTGCCAGCAGTACGGGGGACATCTATAATTCACCCCTCCACTTT
NA	TRBV3-1/TRBV3-2	TRBJ1-2	15	NA	CASSQSRADNYGYTF	TGTGCCAGCAGCCAGAGCAGGGCCGATAACTATGGCTACACCTTC
NA	TRBV7-9	TRBJ1-4	18	NA	CASSLALGFGDSGEKLFF	TGTGCCAGCAGCTTAGCGCTCGGATTCGGGGACTCGGGTGAAAAACTGTTTTTT
TRBD2	TRBV11-2	TRBJ2-7	16	NA	CASSPPGSGVTYEQYF	TGTGCCAGCAGCCCGCCCGGTAGCGGGGTCACCTACGAGCAGTACTTC
NA	TRBV21-1	TRBJ1-6	16	once	CASSPRDSSYNSPLHF	TGTGCCAGCAGCCCAAGGGACAGCTCCTATAATTCACCCCTCCACTTT
NA	TRBV6-5	TRBJ2-7	14	NA	CASSRTPDSYEQYF	TGTGCCAGCAGTCGAACCCCCGACAGCTACGAGCAGTACTTC
NA	TRBV6-1	TRBJ1-5	13	NA	CASSWGPNQPQHF	TGTGCCAGCAGTTGGGGACCCAATCAGCCCCAGCATTTT
NA	TRBV19	TRBJ1-1	14	NA	CASSRRDKNTEAFF	TGTGCCAGTAGCCGCCGGGACAAAAACACTGAAGCTTTCTTT
NA	TRBV7-9	TRBJ1-2	11	NA	CASSPSRGYTF	TGTGCCAGCAGCCCCTCCAGAGGCTACACCTTC
TRBD1	TRBV6-5	TRBJ1-5	14	NA	CASSYRDRGQPQHF	TGTGCCAGCAGCTACCGCGACAGGGGTCAGCCCCAGCATTTT
TRBD2	TRBV2	TRBJ2-3	15	few	CAVARLGLAIDTQYF	TGTGCCGTAGCTCGACTAGGACTAGCGATCGATACGCAGTATTTT